A single sample is the source of the 16 T cell receptor beta chains below, sequenced in a study of T cell repertoires in cytomegalovirus infection. TCRdb itself ran the reads through MiXCR, one entry per CDR3 protein. The sample includes about 260,000 distinct CDR3 sequences, roughly an eighth of them seen just once. Sequencing was carried out using PBMCs. Receptor source: a human donor in good health (CMV status not recorded). Some clones in this sample may be carry-over from other donors' samples.

This clonotype was seen ten or more times. The chain combines TRBV7-2 with TRBJ2-7; the match to TRBD1 covers 8 bases. CDR3 length: 14 amino acids. Germline-derived CDR1 and CDR2 are SGHTA and FQGNSA. V trimming: 5 bases; J trimming: 0 bases; junction bases outside the gene matches: 3. CDR3 protein: CASSRDRSSYEQYF. CDR3 coding DNA: TGTGCCAGCAGCCGGGACAGGAGCTCCTACGAGCAGTACTTC.

This clonotype was detected many times. This chain joins TRBV27 and TRBJ2-5; TRBD1 agrees at 9 bases. CDR1 MNHEY and CDR2 SMNVEV come from the germline V gene (reference sequence). With V trimmed by 5 bases and J by 9 bases, 10 bases remained unmatched. This CDR3 region has 14 residues. The CDR3 nucleotides read TGTGCCAGCAGTACCCGGGACAGGGTAGGGGCCCAGTACTTC. Translated: CASSTRDRVGAQYF.

This clonotype has at least ten counts. The chain joins TRBV12-3 or TRBV12-4 to TRBJ2-3, with D unresolved. CDR3 size: 13 residues. V was shortened by 3 bases and J by 5 bases, with 9 bases between the two germline ends. The CDR3: CASSFLGEDTQYF. CDR3 nucleotide sequence: TGTGCCAGCAGTTTTTTGGGCGAAGATACGCAGTATTTT.

The table lists this clonotype with many counts. V gene TRBV7-2 combines with J gene TRBJ1-6, with D possibly matching TRBD1 (6 bases). CDR1 and CDR2 (germline): SGHTA, FQGNSA. This CDR3 spans 15 amino acids. Between the trimmed V and J ends, which lost 8 bases and 6 bases, there was a span of 17 bases. This CDR3 is CASAPQGPANSPLHF. The CDR3 DNA reads as TGTGCCAGCGCTCCCCAGGGGCCAGCTAATTCACCCCTCCACTTT.

This chain joins TRBV4-1 and TRBJ2-5; D perhaps matches TRBD1 (8 bases). There are 18 residues in the CDR3. V was clipped by 1 base and J by 0 bases, with 18 bases between them. The germline V gene encodes CDR1 MGHRA and CDR2 YSYEKL. CDR3 residues: CASSQVAGTGGDQETQYF. DNA for the CDR3: TGCGCCAGCAGCCAAGTAGCGGGCACAGGGGGGGACCAAGAGACCCAGTACTTC.

This clonotype was counted ten times or more. The rearrangement links TRBV7-2 to TRBJ2-7, with TRBD2 matching 12 bases. The J segment lost 4 bases and the V segment lost 2 bases, leaving 6 bases of the junction unmatched. The CDR3 covers 16 residues. Germline V gene lookup returns CDR1 SGHTA and CDR2 FQGNSA. CDR3 bases: TGTGCCAGCAGCTTAACGAGGACTAGCGGGACTTACGAGCAGTACTTC. This codes for CASSLTRTSGTYEQYF.

The gene calls are TRBV12-3 or TRBV12-4 and TRBJ2-2; TRBD1 agrees at 8 bases. After removal of 10 bases from V and 0 bases from J, the junction contained 4 bases not matched to a gene. The CDR3 extends over 14 amino acids. CDR3 DNA: TGTGCCATGGGGGACAGGCCGAACACCGGGGAGCTGTTTTTT. It encodes CAMGDRPNTGELFF.

The sample holds a few counts of this clonotype. The chain links TRBV10-3 to TRBJ2-2, with D hard to call. This CDR3 spans 13 amino acids. V was shortened by 4 bases and J by 8 bases, with 11 bases between the two germline ends. Germline V gene sequence: CDR1 ENHRY, CDR2 SYGVKD. DNA for the CDR3: TGTGCCATCAGTGGTGGTCCCGAAGGGGAGCTGTTTTTT. Residues: CAISGGPEGELFF.

This clonotype was observed at least ten times. The chain links TRBV28 to TRBJ2-4; D may match TRBD1 or TRBD2 (5 bases each). This CDR3 has 17 residues. V lost 4 bases to trimming and J lost 0 bases, with 16 bases between them. Looked up from germline, CDR1 is MDHEN and CDR2 is SYDVKM. The DNA of the CDR3 is TGTGCCAGCAGTTGGGGGATGGGTGCGGTAGCCAAAAACATTCAGTACTTC. Translated, it gives CASSWGMGAVAKNIQYF.

With respect to this clonotype: A much bigger clone sits one base away, suggesting this may be a read error. The chain carries TRBV28 and TRBJ2-3; tentative D call: TRBD2 (6 bases). V lost 3 bases, J lost 4 bases, and 8 bases lay in between. The V gene's germline CDR1 is MDHEN and CDR2 SYDVKM. The CDR3 length is 13 residues. The CDR3, as DNA: TGTGCCAGCAGTTTCTCTAGCGCAGATACGCAGTATTTT. This translates into CASSFSSADTQYF.

This chain links TRBV20-1 with TRBJ2-3; no clear D. CDR1 is DFQATT, CDR2 SNEGSKA, per germline (reference sequence). The CDR3 contains 14 residues. V was trimmed by 0 bases and J by 0 bases, leaving 7 bases between them. The CDR3 nucleotides read TGCAGTGCTAGAGACGCCAGGAGCACAGATACGCAGTATTTT. Its protein product is CSARDARSTDTQYF.

This clonotype was picked up many times. The rearrangement joins TRBV7-2 to TRBJ2-5; TRBD2 matches at 10 bases. With 1 base clipped from V and 5 bases from J, the junction kept 10 bases outside the gene matches. Germline lookup yields CDR1 SGHTA and CDR2 FQGNSA. There are 17 residues in the CDR3. DNA for the CDR3: TGTGCCAGCAGCTTAGGAAGCGGGGGGGTGTCTTTGGAGACCCAGTACTTC. It yields the protein CASSLGSGGVSLETQYF.

This clonotype came up many times. CDR3 bases: TGCAGTGCTACCCGCGGGGGGCAAATCGACACCGGGGAGCTGTTTTTT. Translation gives CSATRGGQIDTGELFF. V is TRBV20-1 and J is TRBJ2-2; TRBD2 agrees at 8 bases. The CDR3 runs to 16 residues. Trimming took 4 bases from V and 3 from J; bases not matched to a gene: 10. Germline V gene lookup returns CDR1 DFQATT and CDR2 SNEGSKA (reference sequence).

This clonotype has just a few counts. The V call is TRBV5-6, the J call TRBJ1-1; no clear D. With 1 base removed from V and 1 base from J, the gap between germline ends came to 8 bases. The CDR3 runs 14 residues. Germline V CDR1 and CDR2: SGHDT, YYEEEE. The CDR3 DNA is TGTGCCAGCAGCTTGAACCAGAGGAACACTGAAGCTTTCTTT. As protein: CASSLNQRNTEAFF.

In this sample, this clonotype turned up many times. The rearrangement joins TRBV28 to TRBJ2-6, with D unclear. V lost 7 bases and J 7 bases, leaving 11 bases between the germline ends. Germline CDR1 is MDHEN and CDR2 is SYDVKM. This CDR3 region has 13 residues. The CDR3 DNA reads TGTGCCAGCAAGCTCCCCGGAGCCAACGTCCTGACTTTC. It codes for CASKLPGANVLTF.

This chain links TRBV4-2 with TRBJ2-1, with TRBD2 matching over 7 bases. CDR3 length: 16 amino acids. With V trimmed by 2 bases and J by 2 bases, 6 bases remained unmatched. Germline V CDR1 and CDR2: LGHNA, YNFKEQ. The CDR3 region has the DNA TGTGCCAGCAGCCAAAGACTAGCCGATACCTACAATGAGCAGTTCTTC. Protein: CASSQRLADTYNEQFF.